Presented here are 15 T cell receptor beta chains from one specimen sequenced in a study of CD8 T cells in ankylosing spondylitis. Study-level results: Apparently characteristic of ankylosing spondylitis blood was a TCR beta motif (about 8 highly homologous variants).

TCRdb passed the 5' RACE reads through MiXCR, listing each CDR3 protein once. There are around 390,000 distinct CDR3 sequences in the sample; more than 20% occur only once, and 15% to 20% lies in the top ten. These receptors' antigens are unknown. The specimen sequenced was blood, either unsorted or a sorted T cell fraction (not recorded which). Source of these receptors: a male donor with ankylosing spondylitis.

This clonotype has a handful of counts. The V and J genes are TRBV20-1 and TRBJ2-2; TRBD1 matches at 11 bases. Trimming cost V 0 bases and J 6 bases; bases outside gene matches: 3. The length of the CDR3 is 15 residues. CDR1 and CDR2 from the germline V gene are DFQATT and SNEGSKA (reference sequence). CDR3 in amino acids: CSARDPGQGAGELFF. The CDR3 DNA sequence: TGCAGTGCTAGAGATCCGGGACAGGGGGCCGGGGAGCTGTTTTTT.

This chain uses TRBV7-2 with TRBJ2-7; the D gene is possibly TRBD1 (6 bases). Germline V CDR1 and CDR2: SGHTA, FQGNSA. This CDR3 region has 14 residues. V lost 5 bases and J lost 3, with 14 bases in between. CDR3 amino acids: CASSPTGEGYEQYF. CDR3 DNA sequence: TGTGCCAGCAGCCCGACAGGAGAAGGCTACGAGCAGTACTTC.

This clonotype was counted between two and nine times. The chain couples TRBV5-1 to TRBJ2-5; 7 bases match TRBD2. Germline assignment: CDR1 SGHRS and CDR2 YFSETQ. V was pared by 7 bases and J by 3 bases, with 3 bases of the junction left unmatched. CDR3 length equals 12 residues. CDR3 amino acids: CASGRGEETQYF. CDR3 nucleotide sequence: TGCGCCAGCGGCCGGGGGGAAGAGACCCAGTACTTC.

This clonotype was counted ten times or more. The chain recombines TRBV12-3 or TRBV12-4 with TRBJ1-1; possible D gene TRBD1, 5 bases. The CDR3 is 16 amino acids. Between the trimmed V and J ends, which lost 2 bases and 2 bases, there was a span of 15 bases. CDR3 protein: CASSLWGESGNTEAFF. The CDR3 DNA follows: TGTGCCAGCAGTTTATGGGGGGAGTCGGGAAACACTGAAGCTTTCTTT.

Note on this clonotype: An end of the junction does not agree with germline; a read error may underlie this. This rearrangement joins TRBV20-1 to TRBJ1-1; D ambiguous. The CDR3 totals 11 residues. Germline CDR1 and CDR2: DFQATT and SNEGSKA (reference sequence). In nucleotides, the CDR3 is TGCAGTGCGGGGATGAACTCTGAAGCTTTCTTT. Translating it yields CSAGMNSEAFF.

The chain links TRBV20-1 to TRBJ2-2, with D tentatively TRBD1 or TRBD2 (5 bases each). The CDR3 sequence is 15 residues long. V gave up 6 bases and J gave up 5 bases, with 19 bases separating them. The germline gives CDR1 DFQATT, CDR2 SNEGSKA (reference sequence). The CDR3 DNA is TGCAGTGCCCAGGGACGGGCTGCCGATACCGGGGAGCTGTTTTTT. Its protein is CSAQGRAADTGELFF.

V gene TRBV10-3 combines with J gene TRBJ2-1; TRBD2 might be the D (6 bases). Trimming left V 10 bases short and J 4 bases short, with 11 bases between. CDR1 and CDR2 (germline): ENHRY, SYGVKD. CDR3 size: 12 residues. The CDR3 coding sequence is TGTGCCACCACGGAGGGATACAATGAGCAGTTCTTC. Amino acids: CATTEGYNEQFF.

CDR3 sequence: CSATGTGHQETQYF. In DNA, the CDR3 is TGCAGTGCTACTGGGACAGGACACCAAGAGACCCAGTACTTC. The V gene is TRBV20-1, the J gene TRBJ2-5; 8 nucleotides align to TRBD1. Germline CDR1 is DFQATT and CDR2 is SNEGSKA (reference sequence). V trimming: 4 bases; J trimming: 0 bases; junction bases outside the gene matches: 4. The CDR3 covers 14 residues.

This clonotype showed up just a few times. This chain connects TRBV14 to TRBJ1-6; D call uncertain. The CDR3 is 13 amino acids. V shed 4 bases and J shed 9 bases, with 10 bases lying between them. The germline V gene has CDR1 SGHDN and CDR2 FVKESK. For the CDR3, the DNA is TGTGCCAGCAGCCCCCGGACGTTTTCACCCCTCCACTTT. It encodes CASSPRTFSPLHF.

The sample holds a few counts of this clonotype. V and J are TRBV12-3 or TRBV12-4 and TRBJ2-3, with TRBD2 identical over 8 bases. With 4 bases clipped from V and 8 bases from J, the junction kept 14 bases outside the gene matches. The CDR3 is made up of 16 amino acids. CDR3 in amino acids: CASSSSLAATVGTQYF. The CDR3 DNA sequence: TGTGCCAGCAGTTCGTCACTAGCGGCGACCGTCGGTACGCAGTATTTT.

This CDR3 is CASSFGAGSSYGYTF. Written as DNA, the CDR3 is TGTGCCAGCAGCTTCGGGGCAGGGAGTTCCTATGGCTACACCTTC. This sequence joins TRBV11-2 and TRBJ1-2; weak D call: TRBD1 (5 bases). CDR1 and CDR2 (germline): SGHAT, FQNNGV. The CDR3 is 15 amino acids. The germline V and J ends were trimmed by 3 bases and 4 bases, with 15 bases remaining between them.

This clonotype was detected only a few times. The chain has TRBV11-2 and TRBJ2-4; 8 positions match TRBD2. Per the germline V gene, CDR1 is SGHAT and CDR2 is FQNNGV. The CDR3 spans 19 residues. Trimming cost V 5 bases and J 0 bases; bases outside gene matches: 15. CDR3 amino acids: CASSRGLAGLGKAKNIQYF. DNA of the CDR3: TGTGCCAGCAGCCGCGGCCTAGCGGGTCTGGGTAAAGCCAAAAACATTCAGTACTTC.

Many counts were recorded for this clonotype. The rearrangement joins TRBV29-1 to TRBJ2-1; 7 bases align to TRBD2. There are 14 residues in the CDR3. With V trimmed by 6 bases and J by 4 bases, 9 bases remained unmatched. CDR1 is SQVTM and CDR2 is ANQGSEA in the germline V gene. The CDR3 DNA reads TGCAGCGTCGCCTCTAGCGGAGCGTACAATGAGCAGTTCTTC. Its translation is CSVASSGAYNEQFF.

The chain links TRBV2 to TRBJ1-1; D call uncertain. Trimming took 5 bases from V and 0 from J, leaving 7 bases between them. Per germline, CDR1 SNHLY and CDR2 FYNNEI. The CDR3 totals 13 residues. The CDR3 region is CASSPEVNTEAFF. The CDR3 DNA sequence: TGTGCCAGCAGTCCTGAAGTGAACACTGAAGCTTTCTTT.

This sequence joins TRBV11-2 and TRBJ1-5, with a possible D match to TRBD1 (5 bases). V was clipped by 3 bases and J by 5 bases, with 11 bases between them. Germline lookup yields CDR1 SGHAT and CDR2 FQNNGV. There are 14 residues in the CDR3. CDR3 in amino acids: CASSFSGNHQPQHF. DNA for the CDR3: TGTGCCAGCAGCTTCTCAGGGAACCATCAGCCCCAGCATTTT. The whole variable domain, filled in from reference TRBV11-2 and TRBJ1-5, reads EAGVAQSPRYKIIEKRQSVAFWCNPISGHATLYWYQQILGQGPKLLIQFQNNGVVDDSQLPKDRFSAERLKGVDSTLKIQPAKLEDSAVYLCASSFSGNHQPQHFGDGTRLSIL.